This entry lists 16 T cell receptor beta chains sequenced from one sample in a study of control samples from healthy donors and cancer patients. Measured with immunoSEQ multiplex PCR; TCRdb has only the in-frame clones, and not every one. The sample lists tens of thousands of clones, 85% to 90% occurring once. Material for sequencing was blood. All receptors come from a man in his fifties or sixties in good health.

This chain uses TRBV6-6 with TRBJ1-2, with D perhaps matching TRBD1 (5 bases). The CDR3 is 13 residues long. CDR1 is MNHNY and CDR2 is SVGAGI in the germline V gene (reference sequence). The V and J ends lost 5 bases and 6 bases respectively, with 13 bases between them. The CDR3 is CASSTRQGDGYTF. The DNA of the CDR3 is TGTGCCAGCAGTACCCGCCAGGGCGATGGCTACACCTTC.

The rearrangement uses TRBV14 and TRBJ1-1; maybe TRBD1 (5 bases). This CDR3 has 14 amino acids. The germline CDR1 and CDR2 sequences are SGHDN and FVKESK. V lost 0 bases, J lost 5 bases, and 10 bases lay in between. The DNA of the CDR3 is TGTGCCAGCAGCCAAGAGTTAAAGGGGACTGAAGCTTTCTTT. Residues: CASSQELKGTEAFF.

V is TRBV19 and J is TRBJ2-1, with 9 positions matching TRBD1. The CDR3 is 17 amino acids. CDR1 LNHDA and CDR2 SQIVND come from the germline V gene (reference sequence). J was trimmed by 2 bases and V by 3 bases; bases with no gene match: 8. Here the CDR3 reads CASSIGAGTGPYNEQFF. The CDR3 DNA reads as TGTGCCAGTAGTATCGGGGCCGGGACAGGGCCCTACAATGAGCAGTTCTTC. The full variable domain, completed using reference TRBV19 and TRBJ2-1, is DGGITQSPKYLFRKEGQNVTLSCEQNLNHDAMYWYRQDPGQGLRLIYYSQIVNDFQKGDIAEGYSVSREKKESFPLTVTSAQKNPTAFYLCASSIGAGTGPYNEQFFGPGTRLTVL.

The rearrangement joins TRBV19 to TRBJ2-6, with D possibly TRBD1 on 6 matching bases. V was trimmed by 6 bases and J by 0 bases, leaving 18 bases between them. The germline gives CDR1 LNHDA, CDR2 SQIVND (reference sequence). The CDR3 loop spans 18 amino acids. The CDR3 is CASSLRGRPGSGANVLTF. In DNA form, the CDR3 reads TGTGCCAGTAGCCTCAGGGGCCGACCAGGCTCTGGGGCCAACGTCCTGACTTTC.

V gene TRBV20-1 combines with J gene TRBJ1-3; unclear D gene. The germline V gene encodes CDR1 DFQATT and CDR2 SNEGSKA (reference sequence). The V end lost 3 bases, the J end lost 2 bases, and 5 bases lay between the germline ends. The CDR3 extends over 12 amino acids. Here the CDR3 reads CSASGPGNTIYF. The CDR3 DNA is TGCAGTGCTAGTGGGCCTGGAAACACCATATATTTT.

The chain joins TRBV14 to TRBJ1-6; 8 positions match TRBD1. V gave up 8 bases and J gave up 10 bases; unmatched junction bases: 4. The CDR3 runs 12 residues. Per the germline V gene, CDR1 is SGHDN and CDR2 is FVKESK. The chain's CDR3 is CASQTGVSPLHF. CDR3 sequence (DNA): TGTGCCAGCCAGACAGGGGTGTCACCCCTCCACTTT.

This rearrangement joins TRBV6-4 to TRBJ1-2; no reliable D call. The V and J ends lost 2 bases and 8 bases respectively, with 12 bases between them. Germline V lookup: CDR1 MRHNA, CDR2 SNTAGT. This CDR3 comprises 13 residues. The CDR3 loop is CASSDTGFGGYTF. The CDR3 DNA is TGTGCCAGCAGTGACACCGGGTTCGGAGGCTACACCTTC.

The chain combines TRBV6-4 with TRBJ2-3; D may match TRBD1 or TRBD2 (5 bases each). V was shortened by 8 bases and J by 0 bases, with 15 bases between the two germline ends. The length of the CDR3 is 15 residues. Germline V lookup: CDR1 MRHNA, CDR2 SNTAGT. CDR3 nucleotide sequence: TGTGCCAGCTCAAGGGACGGGGAAAGCACAGATACGCAGTATTTT. This translates into CASSRDGESTDTQYF.

In its sample, this clone was seen once. J is TRBJ2-7 and V is TRBV5-4; D unclear. The V end lost 4 bases, the J end lost 0 bases, and 8 bases lay between the germline ends. From germline, CDR1 is SGHNT and CDR2 YYREEE (reference sequence). The CDR3 is 13 residues long. CDR3 DNA: TGTGCCAGCAGCAAACTCAGCTCCTACGAGCAGTACTTC. Residues: CASSKLSSYEQYF.

On this clone: Distinct nucleotide sequences in the sample also encode this CDR3. This chain joins TRBV11-3 and TRBJ2-3; 14 bases align to TRBD2. J was trimmed by 2 bases and V by 6 bases; bases with no gene match: 7. Germline CDR1 and CDR2: SGHNT and YENEEA. This CDR3 is 17 amino acids long. The CDR3 nucleotides are TGTGCCAGCAGTCCACGACTAGCGGGGGGGCTCACAGATACGCAGTATTTT. Protein sequence: CASSPRLAGGLTDTQYF.

The chain is built from TRBV30 and TRBJ2-7, with no clear D. CDR3 size: 12 residues. V was cut by 7 bases and J by 2 bases, with 12 bases left in between. CDR1 and CDR2 from the germline V gene are GTSNPN and SVGIG (reference sequence). The CDR3 nucleotides read TGTGCCTATAAAGAGGAGACCTACGAGCAGTACTTC. Residues: CAYKEETYEQYF.

The rearrangement links TRBV27 to TRBJ1-3; D possibly corresponds to TRBD1 (6 bases). Trimming removed 6 bases at V and 4 bases at J, with 16 bases between. This CDR3 comprises 15 residues. The germline V gene has CDR1 MNHEY and CDR2 SMNVEV (reference sequence). In nucleotides, the CDR3 is TGTGCCAGCAGGCCTCTGGGGGGGGCCGGAAACACCATATATTTT. Amino acid sequence: CASRPLGGAGNTIYF.

The rearrangement joins TRBV27 to TRBJ1-6; D remains ambiguous. Trimming cost V 7 bases and J 13 bases, with 17 bases left between them. The CDR3 loop spans 13 amino acids. CDR1 is MNHEY, CDR2 SMNVEV, per germline (reference sequence). The CDR3 DNA is TGTGCCAGCACCCCTACACCTTTTGGGCCCCTCCACTTT. Protein: CASTPTPFGPLHF.

The chain is built from TRBV9 and TRBJ1-4, with a possible D match to TRBD1 (6 bases). This CDR3 spans 15 amino acids. Germline lookup yields CDR1 SGDLS and CDR2 YYNGEE. V dropped 3 bases and J dropped 5 bases, with 14 bases sitting between them. The CDR3 DNA follows: TGTGCCAGCAGCGGCGCCGGGACACCCAATGAAAAACTGTTTTTT. The encoded protein is CASSGAGTPNEKLFF.

This chain connects TRBV25-1 to TRBJ1-1; D might be TRBD1 (6 bases). Germline-derived CDR1 and CDR2 are MGHDK and SYGVNS. This CDR3 has 12 residues. The V end lost 8 bases, the J end lost 0 bases, and 7 bases lay between the germline ends. CDR3 sequence reads: CASGQMNTEAFF. The CDR3 DNA follows: TGTGCCAGCGGACAGATGAACACTGAAGCTTTCTTT.

Comments on this clone: The junction departs from the called germline gene at one end, perhaps through a read error. This rearrangement joins TRBV5-1 to TRBJ2-7, with a weak D call TRBD2 (7 bases). The CDR3 has 13 residues. Looked up from germline, CDR1 is SGHRS and CDR2 is YFSETQ. CDR3 sequence reads: CPSKGGVAYEQYF. CDR3 sequence (DNA): TGCCCCAGCAAGGGGGGGGTAGCCTACGAGCAGTACTTC.